This note documents a single T cell receptor beta chain sequence. This entry belongs to a study of PD-L1 blockade in urothelial cancer. Germline-derived CDR1 and CDR2 are MDHEN and SYDVKM. This CDR3 has 15 amino acids. The V and J ends lost 4 bases and 6 bases respectively, with 18 bases between them. TCRdb's table, derived via immunoSEQ multiplex PCR, lists solely in-frame clones and lacks some. Among approximately 70,000 clones listed, about four fifths were seen once. As to time point: pretreatment peripheral blood. The source of this sequence is a woman aged 70-85 years with urothelial cancer. The V call is TRBV28, the J call TRBJ2-5, with D possibly matching TRBD2 (5 bases). The material was PBMCs, obtained around atezolizumab (anti-PD-L1) treatment. The CDR3 protein is CASSSAGPTGKTQYF. The CDR3 DNA follows: TGTGCCAGCAGTTCTGCCGGACCTACCGGGAAGACCCAGTACTTC.